The next 14 T cell receptor beta chains were all read from a single sample in a study of beta chain features in type 1 diabetes. Findings and caveats of the study: Moderate yet significant TCRB CDR3 shortening was seen in Type 1 diabetes patients in all four CD4+ subsets.

These TCRs' antigens remain unknown. Every isolated RNA sample was fully reverse transcribed, so sequencing captured expressed TCRB transcripts. Data came from immunoSEQ multiplex PCR; TCRdb stores just in-frame clones and leaves some out. Among about 120,000 clones, 15% to 20% were seen once, and the ten largest hold around 2.5%. The sequenced material came from central memory CD4+ T cells from blood. Receptors originate from a young man with type 1 diabetes.

Here the CDR3 reads CASSPGQAVQQYF. DNA of the CDR3: TGTGCCAGCAGCCCGGGACAGGCGGTTCAGCAGTACTTC. The J gene is TRBJ2-7, the V gene TRBV28; 8 bases map to TRBD1. This CDR3 has 13 amino acids. Trimming removed 6 bases from V and 8 bases from J; junction bases left unmatched: 9. CDR1 and CDR2 from the germline V gene are MDHEN and SYDVKM.

The CDR3 sequence: CASSLTVEQYF. The DNA of the CDR3 is TGTGCCAGCAGCTTAACAGTCGAGCAGTACTTC. The chain uses TRBV5-6 and TRBJ2-7; D unclear. Germline-derived CDR1 and CDR2 are SGHDT and YYEEEE. The CDR3 contains 11 residues. Trimming stripped 2 bases from V and 6 bases from J, with 6 bases between.

Worth noting for this clone: At the DNA level, this CDR3 is encoded by other sequences in the same sample as well. The chain couples TRBV30 to TRBJ2-3, with 7 bases lining up with TRBD2. V was clipped by 1 base and J by 2 bases; unmatched bases: 6. Per the germline V gene, CDR1 is GTSNPN and CDR2 is SVGIG (reference sequence). The CDR3 is 15 amino acids. The CDR3 spells CAWSGASGFTDTQYF. CDR3 DNA sequence: TGTGCCTGGAGTGGTGCTAGCGGATTCACAGATACGCAGTATTTT.

The V and J genes are TRBV7-9 and TRBJ2-1; D possibly corresponds to TRBD2 (5 bases). Trimming took off 2 bases at V and 5 bases at J, with 10 bases between the two ends. Germline V gives CDR1 SEHNR, CDR2 FQNEAQ (reference sequence). The CDR3 consists of 14 residues. Written as DNA, the CDR3 is TGTGCCAGCAGCTTAATGGGTAGCGACAATGAGCAGTTCTTC. Translated, it gives CASSLMGSDNEQFF.

This clone was detected a few times. The gene calls are TRBV7-2 and TRBJ2-2, with D unresolved. V lost 1 base and J lost 7, with 4 bases in between. Germline values: CDR1 SGHTA, CDR2 FQGNSA. There are 12 residues in the CDR3. CDR3 DNA sequence: TGTGCCAGCAGCTTAGAGATCGGGGAGCTGTTTTTT. Amino acid sequence: CASSLEIGELFF.

The V and J genes are TRBV7-2 and TRBJ1-5; no clear D. The CDR3 runs to 15 residues. Germline values: CDR1 SGHTA, CDR2 FQGNSA. V lost 2 bases and J 1 base, leaving 9 bases between the germline ends. CDR3 bases: TGTGCCAGCAGCTTACGAGTAATGAGCAATCAGCCCCAGCATTTT. This encodes CASSLRVMSNQPQHF.

V and J are TRBV5-1 and TRBJ1-1, with D perhaps matching TRBD1 (5 bases). This CDR3 is 15 amino acids long. V was clipped by 6 bases and J by 0 bases, with 15 bases between them. Germline CDR1 SGHRS, CDR2 YFSETQ. This CDR3 reads CASTIAAGMNTEAFF. The DNA for the CDR3 is TGCGCCAGCACAATCGCGGCAGGGATGAACACTGAAGCTTTCTTT. The full variable domain, with the rest looked up from reference TRBV5-1 and TRBJ1-1, is KAGVTQTPRYLIKTRGQQVTLSCSPISGHRSVSWYQQTPGQGLQFLFEYFSETQRNKGNFPGRFSGRQFSNSRSEMNVSTLELGDSALYLCASTIAAGMNTEAFFGQGTRLTVV.

In this sample, this clone turned up many times. The chain couples TRBV7-2 to TRBJ1-1, with 7 bases that match TRBD1. Germline CDR1 reads SGHTA; CDR2 reads FQGNSA. The V and J ends lost 6 bases and 0 bases, in that order; junction bases with no gene match: 10. The CDR3 is 16 amino acids. The CDR3 DNA reads TGTGCCAGCAGGCGTCCGGGACAGAGATTGAACACTGAAGCTTTCTTT. Translation: CASRRPGQRLNTEAFF.

Only a few counts were recorded for this clone. The chain has TRBV7-9 and TRBJ2-7, with 10 bases aligning to TRBD2. The junction had 6 bases not matched to a gene; V was cut back by 5 bases and J by 2 bases. CDR3 length: 15 amino acids. Germline lookup yields CDR1 SEHNR and CDR2 FQNEAQ (reference sequence). CDR3 DNA sequence: TGTGCCAGCAGCCCGGGGACTAGCGTCCCCTACGAGCAGTACTTC. This translates into CASSPGTSVPYEQYF.

This clone occurred a few times. The chain combines TRBV5-1 with TRBJ2-1; 14 bases match TRBD2. CDR1 is SGHRS and CDR2 is YFSETQ in the germline V gene. V shed 4 bases and J 4 bases; nucleotides not matched to a gene: 7. The CDR3 extends over 17 amino acids. The CDR3 DNA is TGCGCCAGCAGCCCCCGGACTAGCGGGGGGTCTTACAATGAGCAGTTCTTC. It yields the protein CASSPRTSGGSYNEQFF. The entire variable domain, with the rest obtained from reference TRBV5-1 and TRBJ2-1, is as follows: KAGVTQTPRYLIKTRGQQVTLSCSPISGHRSVSWYQQTPGQGLQFLFEYFSETQRNKGNFPGRFSGRQFSNSRSEMNVSTLELGDSALYLCASSPRTSGGSYNEQFFGPGTRLTVL.

The chain recombines TRBV5-1 with TRBJ2-1; D is unresolved. CDR1 is SGHRS, CDR2 YFSETQ, per germline. The CDR3 length is 12 residues. Trimming stripped 2 bases from V and 7 bases from J, with 7 bases between. The CDR3 DNA reads as TGCGCCAGCAGCTTTGAAGGGAATGAGCAGTTCTTC. Amino acids: CASSFEGNEQFF.

The chain has TRBV4-3 and TRBJ1-4; weak D call: TRBD1 (6 bases). V lost 0 bases, J lost 8 bases, and 19 bases lay in between. The germline CDR1 and CDR2 sequences are LGHNA and YSLEER. The CDR3 totals 17 residues. The CDR3 here is CASSQDLGRGWKEKLFF. The DNA of the CDR3 is TGCGCCAGCAGCCAAGATCTTGGCAGGGGCTGGAAAGAAAAACTGTTTTTT.

This clone has only a few counts. The V gene is TRBV25-1, the J gene TRBJ2-2; D is possibly TRBD2 (6 bases). Trimming removed 3 bases from V and 11 bases from J, with 13 bases in between. Germline V CDR1 and CDR2: MGHDK, SYGVNS. This CDR3 region has 13 residues. The CDR3 protein is CASSEDYVGELFF. The CDR3 DNA follows: TGTGCCAGCAGTGAGGACTATGTCGGTGAGCTGTTTTTT.

This clone turned up a few times. The chain carries TRBV2 and TRBJ2-7; D gene unclear. The CDR3 length is 11 residues. Trimming left V 2 bases short and J 5 bases short, with 4 bases between. Germline loops: CDR1 SNHLY, CDR2 FYNNEI. For the CDR3, the DNA is TGTGCCAGCAGTGAAAGGGACGAGCAGTACTTC. It is translated as CASSERDEQYF. The full variable domain, completed using reference TRBV2 and TRBJ2-7, is EPEVTQTPSHQVTQMGQEVILRCVPISNHLYFYWYRQILGQKVEFLVSFYNNEISEKSEIFDDQFSVERPDGSNFTLKIRSTKLEDSAMYFCASSERDEQYFGPGTRLTVT.